This T cell receptor beta chain was captured by sequencing in a study of T-cell memory formation after mild COVID-19. General observations from the study: Detection of some responders pre-infection suggested pre-existing cross-reactive memory T cells participated. Mainly in CM and EM were contracting CD4+ clones; CD8+ were in EMRA. CD4/CD8 balance characterized clones contracting day 15 to 85, and CD4+ skew characterized later expanders.

Points on this clonotype: Its antigen is currently unknown.

TCRdb redid the calling of the 5' RACE reads with MiXCR, one entry per CDR3 protein. Altogether 400,000 to 500,000 distinct CDR3 sequences are present, over 15% being singletons, with the ten largest covering around a fifth. The V end was cut by 5 bases, the J end by 7 bases, with 15 bases between. This CDR3 comprises 14 residues. Germline loops: CDR1 SGHKS, CDR2 YYEKEE (reference sequence). The sequencing sample was made of PBMCs or a T cell subset sorted from them (not recorded which). This chain links TRBV5-5 with TRBJ1-4; tentatively, D is TRBD1 (6 bases). The TCR originated in a young man who had mild COVID-19 (a few samples of this study predate the infection). Cell type and time point are not known. The CDR3, as DNA: TGTGCCAGCAGGACCGGGACATCTCGTGAAAAACTGTTTTTT. Translating gives CASRTGTSREKLFF.